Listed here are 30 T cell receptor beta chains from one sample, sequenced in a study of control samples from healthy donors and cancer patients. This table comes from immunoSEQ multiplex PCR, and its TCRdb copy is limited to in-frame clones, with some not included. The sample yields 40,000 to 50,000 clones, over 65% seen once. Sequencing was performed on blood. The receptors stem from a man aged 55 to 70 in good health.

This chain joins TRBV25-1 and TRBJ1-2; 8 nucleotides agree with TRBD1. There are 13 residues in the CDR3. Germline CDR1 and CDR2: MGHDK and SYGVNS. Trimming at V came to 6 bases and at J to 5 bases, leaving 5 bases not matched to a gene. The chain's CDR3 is CASSRDRWYGYTF. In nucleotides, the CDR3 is TGTGCCAGCAGCCGGGACAGGTGGTATGGCTACACCTTC.

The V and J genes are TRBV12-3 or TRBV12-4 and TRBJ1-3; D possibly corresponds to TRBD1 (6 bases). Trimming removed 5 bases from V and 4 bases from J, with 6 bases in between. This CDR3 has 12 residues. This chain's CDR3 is CASSQGGNTIYF. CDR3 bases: TGTGCCAGCAGTCAGGGGGGAAACACCATATATTTT.

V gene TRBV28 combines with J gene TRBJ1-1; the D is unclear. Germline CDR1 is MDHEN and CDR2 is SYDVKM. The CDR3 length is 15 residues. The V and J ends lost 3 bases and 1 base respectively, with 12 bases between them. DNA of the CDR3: TGTGCCAGCAGTTTCTCCCGACCTCAGAACACTGAAGCTTTCTTT. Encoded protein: CASSFSRPQNTEAFF.

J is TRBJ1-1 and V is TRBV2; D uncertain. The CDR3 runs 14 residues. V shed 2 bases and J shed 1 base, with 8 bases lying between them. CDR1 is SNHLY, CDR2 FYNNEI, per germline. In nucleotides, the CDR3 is TGTGCCAGCAGTGAATATAAGGAGAACACTGAAGCTTTCTTT. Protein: CASSEYKENTEAFF.

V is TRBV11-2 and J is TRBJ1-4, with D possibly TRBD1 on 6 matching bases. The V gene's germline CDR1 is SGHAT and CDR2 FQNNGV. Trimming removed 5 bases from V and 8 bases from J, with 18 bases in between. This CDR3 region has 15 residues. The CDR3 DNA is TGTGCCAGCAGCGCAAACCGGGACACAGGAGAAAAACTGTTTTTT. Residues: CASSANRDTGEKLFF.

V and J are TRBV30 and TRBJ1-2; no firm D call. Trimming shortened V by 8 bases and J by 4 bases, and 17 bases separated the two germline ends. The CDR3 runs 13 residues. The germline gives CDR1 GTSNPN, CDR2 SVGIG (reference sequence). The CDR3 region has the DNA TGTGCCGGCCCCCGAGGGTCTTCCTATGGCTACACCTTC. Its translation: CAGPRGSSYGYTF.

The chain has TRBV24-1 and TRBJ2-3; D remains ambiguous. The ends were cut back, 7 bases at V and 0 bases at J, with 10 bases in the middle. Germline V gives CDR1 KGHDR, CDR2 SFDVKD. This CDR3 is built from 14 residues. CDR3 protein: CATSPASSTDTQYF. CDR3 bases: TGTGCCACCAGCCCGGCCTCTAGCACAGATACGCAGTATTTT.

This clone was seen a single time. The DNA of the CDR3 is TGTGCCAGTAGCCGGACAGGGAGTCAGCCCCAGCATTTT. Amino acids: CASSRTGSQPQHF. This chain links TRBV19 with TRBJ1-5; 8 positions agree with TRBD1. V shed 6 bases and J 6 bases; nucleotides not matched to a gene: 4. Germline CDR1 and CDR2: LNHDA and SQIVND (reference sequence). The CDR3 length is 13 residues.

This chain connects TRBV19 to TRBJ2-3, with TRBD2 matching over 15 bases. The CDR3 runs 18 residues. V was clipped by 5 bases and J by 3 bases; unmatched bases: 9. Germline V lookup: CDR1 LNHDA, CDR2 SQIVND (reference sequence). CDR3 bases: TGTGCCAGTAGTTTAGCCGGGACTAGCGGGAGGAAAACAGATACGCAGTATTTT. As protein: CASSLAGTSGRKTDTQYF.

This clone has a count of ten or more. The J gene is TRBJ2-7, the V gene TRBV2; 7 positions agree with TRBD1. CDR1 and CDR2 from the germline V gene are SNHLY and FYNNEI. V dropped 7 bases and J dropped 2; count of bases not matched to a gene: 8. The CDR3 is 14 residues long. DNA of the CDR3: TGTGCCAGCACCACGACGGGACAGACCTACGAGCAGTACTTC. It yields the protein CASTTTGQTYEQYF.

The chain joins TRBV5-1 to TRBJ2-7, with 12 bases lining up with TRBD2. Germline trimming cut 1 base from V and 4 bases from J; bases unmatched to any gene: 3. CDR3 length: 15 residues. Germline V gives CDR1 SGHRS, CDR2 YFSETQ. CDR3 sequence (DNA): TGCGCCAGCAGCTTGAGGACTAGCGGGGAGTACGAGCAGTACTTC. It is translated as CASSLRTSGEYEQYF.

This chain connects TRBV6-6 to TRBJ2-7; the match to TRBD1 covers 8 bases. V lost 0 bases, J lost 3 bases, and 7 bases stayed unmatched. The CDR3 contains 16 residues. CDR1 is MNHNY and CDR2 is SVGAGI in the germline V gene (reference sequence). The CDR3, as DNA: TGTGCCAGCAGTTACTCGACCGGACAGGGTCGCTACGAGCAGTACTTC. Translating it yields CASSYSTGQGRYEQYF.

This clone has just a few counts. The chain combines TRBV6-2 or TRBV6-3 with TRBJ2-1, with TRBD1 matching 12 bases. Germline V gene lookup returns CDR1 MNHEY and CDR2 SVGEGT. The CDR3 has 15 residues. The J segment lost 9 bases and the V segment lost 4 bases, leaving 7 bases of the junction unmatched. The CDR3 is CASSLGTGGNFEQFF. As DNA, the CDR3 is TGTGCCAGCAGTTTGGGGACAGGGGGCAATTTTGAGCAGTTCTTC.

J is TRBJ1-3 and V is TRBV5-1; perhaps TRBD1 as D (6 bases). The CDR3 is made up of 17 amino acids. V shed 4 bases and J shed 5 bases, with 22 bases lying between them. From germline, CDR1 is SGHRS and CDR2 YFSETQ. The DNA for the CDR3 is TGCGCCAGCAGCCCTGGGGACACCGGGAGAAGCCGAAACACCATATATTTT. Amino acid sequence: CASSPGDTGRSRNTIYF.

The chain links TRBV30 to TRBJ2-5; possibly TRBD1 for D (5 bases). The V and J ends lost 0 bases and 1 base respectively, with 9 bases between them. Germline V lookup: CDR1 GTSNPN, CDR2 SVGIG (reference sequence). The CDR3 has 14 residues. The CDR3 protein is CAWSVHTGQETQYF. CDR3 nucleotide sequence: TGTGCCTGGAGTGTACATACAGGCCAAGAGACCCAGTACTTC.

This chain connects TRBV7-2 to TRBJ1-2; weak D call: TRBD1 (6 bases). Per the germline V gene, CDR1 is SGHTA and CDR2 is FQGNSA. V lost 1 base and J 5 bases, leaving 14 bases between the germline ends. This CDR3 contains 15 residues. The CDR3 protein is CASSLDRGQTYGYTF. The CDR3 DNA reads TGTGCCAGCAGCTTAGATAGAGGACAGACATATGGCTACACCTTC. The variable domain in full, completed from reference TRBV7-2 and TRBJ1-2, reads GAGVSQSPSNKVTEKGKDVELRCDPISGHTALYWYRQSLGQGLEFLIYFQGNSAPDKSGLPSDRFSAERTGGSVSTLTIQRTQQEDSAVYLCASSLDRGQTYGYTFGSGTRLTVV.

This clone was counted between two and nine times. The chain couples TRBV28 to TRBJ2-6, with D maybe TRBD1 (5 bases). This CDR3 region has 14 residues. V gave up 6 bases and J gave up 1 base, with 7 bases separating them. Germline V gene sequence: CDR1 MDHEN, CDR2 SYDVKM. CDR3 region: CASRGVSGANVLTF. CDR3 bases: TGTGCCAGCAGAGGGGTTTCTGGGGCCAACGTCCTGACTTTC.

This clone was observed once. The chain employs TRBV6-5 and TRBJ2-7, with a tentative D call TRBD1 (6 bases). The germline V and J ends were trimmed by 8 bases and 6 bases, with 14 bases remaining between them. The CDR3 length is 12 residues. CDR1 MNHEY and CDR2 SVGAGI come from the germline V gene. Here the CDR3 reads CASRQQGFEQYF. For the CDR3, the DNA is TGTGCCAGCCGTCAACAGGGCTTCGAGCAGTACTTC.

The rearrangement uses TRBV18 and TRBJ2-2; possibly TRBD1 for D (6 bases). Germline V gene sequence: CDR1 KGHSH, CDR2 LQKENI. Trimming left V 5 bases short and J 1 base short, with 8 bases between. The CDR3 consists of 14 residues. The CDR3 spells CASSEGQNTGELFF. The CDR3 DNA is TGTGCCAGCTCAGAGGGACAGAACACCGGGGAGCTGTTTTTT.

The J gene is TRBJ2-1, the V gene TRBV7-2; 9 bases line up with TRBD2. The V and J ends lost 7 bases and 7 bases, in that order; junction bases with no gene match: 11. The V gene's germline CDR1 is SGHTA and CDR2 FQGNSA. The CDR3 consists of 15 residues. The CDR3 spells CASTVGTSNWNEQFF. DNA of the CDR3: TGTGCCAGCACCGTGGGGACTAGCAACTGGAATGAGCAGTTCTTC.

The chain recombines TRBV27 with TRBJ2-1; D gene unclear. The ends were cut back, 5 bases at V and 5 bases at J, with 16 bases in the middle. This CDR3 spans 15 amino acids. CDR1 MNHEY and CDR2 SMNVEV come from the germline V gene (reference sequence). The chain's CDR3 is CASSLQGFNDNEQFF. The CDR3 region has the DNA TGTGCCAGCAGTCTTCAAGGGTTCAATGACAATGAGCAGTTCTTC.

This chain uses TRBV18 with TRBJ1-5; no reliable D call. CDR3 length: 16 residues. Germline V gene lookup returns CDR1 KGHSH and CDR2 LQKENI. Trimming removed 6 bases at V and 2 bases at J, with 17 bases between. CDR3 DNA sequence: TGTGCCAGCTCTCCTCAGGACGGGGTAGGCAATCAGCCCCAGCATTTT. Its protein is CASSPQDGVGNQPQHF. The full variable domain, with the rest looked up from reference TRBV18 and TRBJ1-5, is NAGVMQNPRHLVRRRGQEARLRCSPMKGHSHVYWYRQLPEEGLKFMVYLQKENIIDESGMPKERFSAEFPKEGPSILRIQQVVRGDSAAYFCASSPQDGVGNQPQHFGDGTRLSIL.

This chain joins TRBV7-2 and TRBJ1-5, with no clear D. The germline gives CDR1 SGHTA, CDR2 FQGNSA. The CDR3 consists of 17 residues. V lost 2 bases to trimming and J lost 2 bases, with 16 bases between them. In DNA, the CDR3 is TGTGCCAGCAGCTTACGTTCCGGGGAGAGGGGCAATCAGCCCCAGCATTTT. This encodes CASSLRSGERGNQPQHF.

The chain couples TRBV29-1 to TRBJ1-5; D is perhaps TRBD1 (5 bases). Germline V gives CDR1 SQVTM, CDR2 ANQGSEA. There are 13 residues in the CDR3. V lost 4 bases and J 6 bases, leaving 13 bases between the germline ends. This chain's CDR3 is CSVAAGAGQPQHF. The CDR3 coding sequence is TGCAGCGTTGCCGCCGGGGCAGGTCAGCCCCAGCATTTT. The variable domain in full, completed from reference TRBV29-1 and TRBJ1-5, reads SAVISQKPSRDICQRGTSLTIQCQVDSQVTMMFWYRQQPGQSLTLIATANQGSEATYESGFVIDKFPISRPNLTFSTLTVSNMSPEDSSIYLCSVAAGAGQPQHFGDGTRLSIL.

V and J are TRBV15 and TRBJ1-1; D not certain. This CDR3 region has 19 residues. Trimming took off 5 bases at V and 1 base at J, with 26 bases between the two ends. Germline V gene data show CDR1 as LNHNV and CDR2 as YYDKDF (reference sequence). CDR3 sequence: CATSGRGAGRFQRNTEAFF. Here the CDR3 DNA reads TGTGCCACCAGCGGCCGGGGTGCGGGGAGGTTTCAGAGGAACACTGAAGCTTTCTTT.

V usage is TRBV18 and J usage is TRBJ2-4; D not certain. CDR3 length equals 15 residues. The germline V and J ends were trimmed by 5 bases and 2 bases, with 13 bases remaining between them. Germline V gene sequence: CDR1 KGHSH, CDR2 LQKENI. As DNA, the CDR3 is TGTGCCAGCTCATCGCCAGGCCTGACCAAAAACATTCAGTACTTC. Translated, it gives CASSSPGLTKNIQYF.

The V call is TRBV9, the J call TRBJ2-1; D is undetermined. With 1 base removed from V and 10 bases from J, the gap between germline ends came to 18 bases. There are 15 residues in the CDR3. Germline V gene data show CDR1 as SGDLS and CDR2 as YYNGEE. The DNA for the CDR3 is TGTGCCAGCAGCGTAAGGGTAATGGTCGAGGCGGAGCAGTTCTTC. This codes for CASSVRVMVEAEQFF.

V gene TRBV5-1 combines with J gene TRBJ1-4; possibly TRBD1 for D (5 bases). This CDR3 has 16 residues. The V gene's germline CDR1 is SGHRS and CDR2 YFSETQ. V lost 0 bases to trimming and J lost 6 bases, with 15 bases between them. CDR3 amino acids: CASSLDYGGTYEKLFF. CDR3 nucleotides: TGCGCCAGCAGCTTGGACTACGGGGGTACCTATGAAAAACTGTTTTTT. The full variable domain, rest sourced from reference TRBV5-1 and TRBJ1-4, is KAGVTQTPRYLIKTRGQQVTLSCSPISGHRSVSWYQQTPGQGLQFLFEYFSETQRNKGNFPGRFSGRQFSNSRSEMNVSTLELGDSALYLCASSLDYGGTYEKLFFGSGTQLSVL.

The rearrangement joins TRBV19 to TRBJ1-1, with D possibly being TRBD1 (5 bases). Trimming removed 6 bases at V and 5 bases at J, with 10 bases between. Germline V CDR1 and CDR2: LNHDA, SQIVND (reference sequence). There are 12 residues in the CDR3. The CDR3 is CASSAGVTEAFF. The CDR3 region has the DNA TGTGCCAGTAGCGCGGGGGTGACTGAAGCTTTCTTT.

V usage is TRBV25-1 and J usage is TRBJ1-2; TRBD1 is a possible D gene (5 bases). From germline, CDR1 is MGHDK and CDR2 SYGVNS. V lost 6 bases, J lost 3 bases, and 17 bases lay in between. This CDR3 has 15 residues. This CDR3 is CASRATRAEYYGYTF. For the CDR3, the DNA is TGTGCCAGCAGGGCGACCAGGGCGGAGTACTATGGCTACACCTTC.